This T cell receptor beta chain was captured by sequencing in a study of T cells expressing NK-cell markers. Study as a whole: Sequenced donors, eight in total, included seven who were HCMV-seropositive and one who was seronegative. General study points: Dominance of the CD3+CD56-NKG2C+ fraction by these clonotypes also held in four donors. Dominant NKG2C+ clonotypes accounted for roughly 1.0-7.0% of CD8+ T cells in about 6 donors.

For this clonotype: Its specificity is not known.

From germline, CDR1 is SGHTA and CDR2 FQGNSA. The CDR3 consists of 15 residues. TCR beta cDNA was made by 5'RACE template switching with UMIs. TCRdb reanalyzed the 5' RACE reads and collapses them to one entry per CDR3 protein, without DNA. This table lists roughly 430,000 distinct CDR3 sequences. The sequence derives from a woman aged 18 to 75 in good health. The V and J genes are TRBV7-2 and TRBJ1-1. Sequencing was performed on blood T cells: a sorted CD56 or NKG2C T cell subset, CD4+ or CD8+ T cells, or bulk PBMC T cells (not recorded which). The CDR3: CASNPPGLRNTEAFF.